The clone carrying this TCR beta chain appeared many times. This specimen comes from a study of neurological immune-mediated disorders. The starting material, 2 million PBMCs stored at -80 C, gave rise to the unsorted libraries. This CDR3 comprises 15 residues. CDR1 and CDR2 from the germline V gene are DFQATT and SNEGSKA (reference sequence). V lost 1 base and J lost 6, with 18 bases in between. TCRdb used MiXCR to reprocess the 5' RACE reads, holding one entry per CDR3 protein. Of 36,000 or so distinct CDR3 sequences listed, approximately 10% are singletons. Input material: PBMCs. This sequence originates from a woman between 25 and 40 years old with HTLV-1-associated myelopathy (HAM/TSP). The V and J genes are TRBV20-1 and TRBJ1-2; D may be TRBD1 (5 bases). CDR3: CSARGFRQLNDGYTF. For the CDR3, the DNA is TGCAGTGCTAGAGGGTTCCGACAGTTGAACGATGGCTACACCTTC.